Sequencing of this T cell receptor beta chain was carried out in a study of regulatory T cells in long-lasting Graves disease. This clonotype showed up many times. Its target is not known. Study-wide results and limits: Authors noted too few samples as a limitation.

HTBI primers from iRepertoire and Arm-PCR of CDR3 regions yielded the TCR beta libraries. TCRdb redid the calling of the multiplex PCR reads with MiXCR, one entry per CDR3 protein. The sample includes 400,000 to 500,000 distinct CDR3 sequences, over 20% seen only once; the top ten take approximately 14%. V was pared by 7 bases and J by 3 bases, with 9 bases between. This CDR3 region has 12 residues. The V gene's germline CDR1 is MGHDK and CDR2 SYGVNS. The sample's time point: persistent/refractory GD, antithyroid drugs over 5 years with positive TRAb. RNA isolated from PBMCs was used to make the TCR library. From each patient, roughly 10 milliliters of peripheral blood was drawn and collected into an EDTA anticoagulant tube.

This TCR was recovered from a female donor with Graves disease. The sample was peripheral blood mononuclear cells (PBMCs), taken when the disease was refractory, from a patient treated with antithyroid drugs. The chain has TRBV25-1 and TRBJ1-1, with a weak D call TRBD1 (5 bases). The CDR3 is CASKGQHTEAFF. The DNA for the CDR3 is TGTGCCAGCAAGGGGCAGCACACTGAAGCTTTCTTT.